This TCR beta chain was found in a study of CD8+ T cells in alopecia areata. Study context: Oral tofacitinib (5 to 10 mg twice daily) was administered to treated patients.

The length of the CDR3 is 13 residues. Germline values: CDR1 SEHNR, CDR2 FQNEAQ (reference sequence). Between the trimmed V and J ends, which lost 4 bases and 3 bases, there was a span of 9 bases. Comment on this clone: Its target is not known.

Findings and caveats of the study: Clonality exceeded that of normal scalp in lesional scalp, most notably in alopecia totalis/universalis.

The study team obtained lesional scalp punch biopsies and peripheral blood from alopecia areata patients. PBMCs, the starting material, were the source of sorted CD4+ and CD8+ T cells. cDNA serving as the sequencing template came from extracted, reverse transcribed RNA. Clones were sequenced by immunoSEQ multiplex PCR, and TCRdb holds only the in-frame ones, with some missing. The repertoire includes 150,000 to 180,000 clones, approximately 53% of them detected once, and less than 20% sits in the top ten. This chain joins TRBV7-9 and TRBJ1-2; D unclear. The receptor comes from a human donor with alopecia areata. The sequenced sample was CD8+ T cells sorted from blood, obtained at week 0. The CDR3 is CASSSLSDYGYTF. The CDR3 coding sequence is TGTGCCAGCAGCTCCCTGTCCGACTATGGCTACACCTTC.